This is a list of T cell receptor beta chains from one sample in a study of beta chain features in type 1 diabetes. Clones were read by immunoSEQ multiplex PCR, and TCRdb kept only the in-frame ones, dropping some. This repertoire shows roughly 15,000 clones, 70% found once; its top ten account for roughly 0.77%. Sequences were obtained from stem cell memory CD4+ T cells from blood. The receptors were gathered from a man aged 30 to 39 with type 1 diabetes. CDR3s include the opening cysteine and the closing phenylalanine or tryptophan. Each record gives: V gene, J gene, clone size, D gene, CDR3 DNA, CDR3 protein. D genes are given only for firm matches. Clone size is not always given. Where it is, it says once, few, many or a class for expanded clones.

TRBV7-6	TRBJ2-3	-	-	TGTGCCAGCAGCTTCACAGTCTTGGATACGCAGTATTTT	CASSFTVLDTQYF
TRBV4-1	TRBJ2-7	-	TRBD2	TGCGCCAGCAGCCAAGCGGGGGGGACAAAAGGCGAGCAGTACTTC	CASSQAGGTKGEQYF
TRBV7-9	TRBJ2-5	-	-	TGTGCCAGCAGCTTAGCTCCCGCAGGAGAGACCCAGTACTTC	CASSLAPAGETQYF
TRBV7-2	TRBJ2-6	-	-	TGTGCCAGCAGCTCAGGACAGCCCGGGGCCAACGTCCTGACTTTC	CASSSGQPGANVLTF
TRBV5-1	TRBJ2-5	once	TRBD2	TGCGCCAGCAGCTTGAGCGGGGGGCCCTCGGCCCCCGACGAGACCCAGTACTTC	CASSLSGGPSAPDETQYF
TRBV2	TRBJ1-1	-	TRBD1	TGTGCCAGCAGTGGATGGCCGGACAGGGGCGGCACTGAAGCTTTCTTT	CASSGWPDRGGTEAFF
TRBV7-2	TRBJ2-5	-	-	TGTGCCAGCAGCGAGGCTGGGAGAGAGACCCAGTACTTC	CASSEAGRETQYF
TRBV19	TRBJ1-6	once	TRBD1	TGTGCCAGTAGGTCGGGGACAGGGGACTATAATTCACCCCTCCACTTT	CASRSGTGDYNSPLHF
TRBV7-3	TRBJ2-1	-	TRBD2	TGTGCCAGCAGCCAGGGACTAGCGGCTTACAATGAGCAGTTCTTC	CASSQGLAAYNEQFF
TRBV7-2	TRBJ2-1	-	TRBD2	TGTGCCAGCAGCTCACTGCTAGCGGGGCCTAACAATGAGCAGTTCTTC	CASSSLLAGPNNEQFF
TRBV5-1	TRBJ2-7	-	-	TGCGCCAGCAGCGGGTCCCGGGACATTTACGAGCAGTACTTC	CASSGSRDIYEQYF
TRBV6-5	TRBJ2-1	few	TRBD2	TGTGCCAGCAGTCCCTCCCAGGAGCGGGGTAGTGAGCAGTTCTTC	CASSPSQERGSEQFF
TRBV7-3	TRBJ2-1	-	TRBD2	TGTGCCAGCAGCAAAGGGACTACCAACAATGAGCAGTTCTTC	CASSKGTTNNEQFF
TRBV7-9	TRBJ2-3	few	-	TGTGCCAGCAGCTTAGGTATTGAGGATACGCAGTATTTT	CASSLGIEDTQYF
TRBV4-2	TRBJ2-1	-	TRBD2	TGTGCCAGCAGCCCGAACTTGGGACTAGCGGGGCTTGAGCAGTTCTTC	CASSPNLGLAGLEQFF
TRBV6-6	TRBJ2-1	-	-	TGTGCCAGCAGTTACGGGACACTTGGGGGGGGTGAGCAGTTCTTC	CASSYGTLGGGEQFF
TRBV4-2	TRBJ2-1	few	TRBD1	TGTGCCAGCAGCCAAGGGGACAGGTCGTACAATGAGCAGTTCTTC	CASSQGDRSYNEQFF
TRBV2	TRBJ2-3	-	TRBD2	TGTGCCAGCAGTGATCGGACTAGCCACGATACGCAGTATTTT	CASSDRTSHDTQYF
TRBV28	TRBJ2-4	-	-	TGTGCCAGCAGTTCCCTCCGGGCGGGGACGAACATTCAGTACTTC	CASSSLRAGTNIQYF
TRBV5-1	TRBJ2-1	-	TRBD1	TGCGCCAGCAGCTTGGAGGCAGGGGGCAATGAGCAGTTCTTC	CASSLEAGGNEQFF
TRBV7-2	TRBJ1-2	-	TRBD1	TGTGCCAGCAGCTCAGACAGGGGGCCCTTTGGCTACACCTTC	CASSSDRGPFGYTF
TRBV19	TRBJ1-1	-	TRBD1	TGTGCCAGTAGCTTTCGTCCCGGGACAGAGTTGAACACTGAAGCTTTCTTT	CASSFRPGTELNTEAFF
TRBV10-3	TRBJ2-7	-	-	TGTGCCATCAGTGAGCCATTCCACGAGCAGTACTTC	CAISEPFHEQYF